This TCR beta chain was captured by sequencing in a study of neoadjuvant nivolumab and ipilimumab in lung cancer (TCRdb year 2020). Turning to the overall study: Nivolumab was given at 3 mg/kg intravenously on days 1, 15 and 29, and the combination arm added ipilimumab 1 mg/kg on day 1 only. Matched pretherapy and resected tumor pairs were analyzed for seven patients: four treated with nivolumab and three with nivolumab plus ipilimumab. The study compared TCR repertoires in pretherapy (baseline) peripheral blood with TCR repertoires in tumors resected at surgery after neoadjuvant immune checkpoint blockade. The major pathologic response (MPR) rate in the intention-to-treat population in each study arm was designated as the primary trial endpoint. The trial treated about 45 patients with operable NSCLC: some 23 were randomized to nivolumab monotherapy and approximately 20 to nivolumab plus ipilimumab. Summary of the overall study and its limitations: No significant correlation was found between TCR clonality and pathologic tumor regression, and only one major-pathologic-response sample was available for the clonality analysis. A positive correlation was observed between pretherapy blood TCR richness and richness in tumors resected after neoadjuvant therapy (Spearman R of about 0.8). Tumor T-cell richness and clonality rose from pretherapy to surgery in three of three dual-therapy tumors but in only two of four nivolumab-treated tumors. Compared with tumor-adjacent uninvolved lung, resected tumors had greater TCR richness and clonality, and increases showed up in more of the dual-therapy-treated tumors. A small number of samples was subjected to TCR sequencing.

A word on this clone: What antigen it recognizes has not been identified. The sample holds no much larger clone one base away, and base qualities are not on file.

This sample's time point label indicates: at surgical resection after neoadjuvant nivolumab +/- ipilimumab. Samples came from the phase 2 randomized NEOSTAR trial, which tested neoadjuvant nivolumab or nivolumab plus ipilimumab followed by surgery in operable NSCLC. Library creation used the immunoSEQ multiplex PCR assay. On the study's bioinformatics: Repertoires were summarized in terms of richness and clonality, and significantly expanded and contracted clones between pre- and post-therapy samples were identified. This immuneACCESS table, as held by TCRdb, lists in-frame sequences with V and J called but not all clones. Of the missing ones, under half trace to an unresolved V gene in checked studies; the others have no known cause. Clone size and V and J calls were adopted from that table, with D and trimming inferred from the DNA. The sample table lists some 9,300 clones, approximately 87% of them with a count of one. 8% of the sample goes to the ten largest clones.

CDR1 and CDR2 are drawn from the germline V gene: SNHLY, FYNNEI. Trimming takes 6 bases from V and 6 bases from J, and the germline ends sit 5 bases apart. The CDR3 runs 11 residues from the cysteine to the phenylalanine. The CDR3 DNA has 33 bases and is translated from base 1. The sequence derives from an adult with non-small cell lung cancer. The sample here was tumor tissue, taken after neoadjuvant nivolumab, alone or with ipilimumab, at or shortly before surgery. The chain is made from TRBV2 and TRBJ2-2; the D gene identity is not certain. The CDR3 protein is CASRGPGELFF. Read as DNA, the sequence is TGTGCCAGCAGAGGTCCCGGGGAGCTGTTTTTT.